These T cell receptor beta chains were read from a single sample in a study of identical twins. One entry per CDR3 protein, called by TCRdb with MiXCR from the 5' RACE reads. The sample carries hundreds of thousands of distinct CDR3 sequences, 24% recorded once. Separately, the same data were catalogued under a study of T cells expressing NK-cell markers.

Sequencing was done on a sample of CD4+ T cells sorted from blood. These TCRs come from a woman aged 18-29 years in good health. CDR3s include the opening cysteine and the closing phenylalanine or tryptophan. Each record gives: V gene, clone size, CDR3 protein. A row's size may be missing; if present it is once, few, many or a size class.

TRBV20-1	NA	CSARQTGNSNQPQHF
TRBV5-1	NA	CASSLRTGYHEQYF
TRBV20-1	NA	CSASLSGGAYNEQFF
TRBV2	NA	CASSVVGIGANVLTF
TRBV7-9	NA	CASSLSIAEAFF
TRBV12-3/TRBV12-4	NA	CASSSRLAGVYEQFF
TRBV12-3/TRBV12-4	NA	CASSPRLELEQFF
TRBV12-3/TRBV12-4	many	CASRDLAGLMETQYF
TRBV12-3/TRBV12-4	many	CASSLGPRYGYTF
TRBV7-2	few	CASSPVGWSGQETQYF
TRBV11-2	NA	CASSKRLAGGSDTQYF
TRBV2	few	CASTWSGGSSYEQYF
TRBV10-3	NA	CATKGGDSGEQYF
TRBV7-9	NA	CASEGVSNEQFF
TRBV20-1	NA	CSAHLRGVYTEAFF
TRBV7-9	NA	CASRPWGTEAFF
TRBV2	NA	CASRPSGGASETQYF
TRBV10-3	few	CAISGLAEAFF
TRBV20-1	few	CSASSLNEQFF
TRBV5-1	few	CASKLAGGIYNEQFF
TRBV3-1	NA	CASSQGWDSQAFF
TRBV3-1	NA	CASVTGGGEQFF
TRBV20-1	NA	CSARPRSGYGQPQHF
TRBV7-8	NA	CASSLRNRDIYEQYF
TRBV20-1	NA	CSALMGPGNTIYF
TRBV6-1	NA	CASTEGQGNEQFF
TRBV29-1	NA	CSVNRGLETQYF